The next 10 T cell receptor beta chains were all read from a single sample in a study of shared clonotypes between healthy human individuals. CD45RO-negative cells were positively selected for CCR7, leaving out terminally differentiated effector memory CD45RA+ cells. Clones were sequenced by immunoSEQ multiplex PCR, and TCRdb holds only the in-frame ones, with some missing. The repertoire holds a few million clones, with around 93% as singletons. The sequenced material came from naive CD8+ T cells from PBMCs. The receptors come from a man younger than 30 in good health. Some clones in this sample may be carry-over from other donors' samples.

The V and J genes are TRBV7-8 and TRBJ2-4; D might be TRBD2 (5 bases). Looked up from germline, CDR1 is SGHVS and CDR2 is FQNEAQ. Trimming took 5 bases from V and 1 from J, leaving 18 bases between them. The CDR3 is made up of 17 amino acids. In DNA, the CDR3 is TGTGCCAGCAGCGCCCCCCTGAGGGAGCCGGCCAAAAACATTCAGTACTTC. Protein: CASSAPLREPAKNIQYF.

This chain links TRBV14 with TRBJ2-7; 9 positions agree with TRBD1. CDR3 length: 16 residues. V lost 4 bases and J lost 0; bases outside the gene matches: 7. Germline V gives CDR1 SGHDN, CDR2 FVKESK. The CDR3 DNA follows: TGTGCCAGCAGCCCAGGGACAGGGCGCCCCTCCTACGAGCAGTACTTC. This sequence encodes CASSPGTGRPSYEQYF.

The chain joins TRBV27 to TRBJ2-7; D is ambiguous. The germline gives CDR1 MNHEY, CDR2 SMNVEV (reference sequence). The CDR3 totals 14 residues. Between the trimmed V and J ends, which lost 3 bases and 5 bases, there was a span of 14 bases. The CDR3: CASSLRSAAHEQYF. Here the CDR3 DNA reads TGTGCCAGCAGTTTGAGGAGTGCCGCTCACGAGCAGTACTTC.

This chain links TRBV27 with TRBJ2-5, with 12 bases aligning to TRBD2. Germline V gene sequence: CDR1 MNHEY, CDR2 SMNVEV (reference sequence). The length of the CDR3 is 16 residues. With 5 bases clipped from V and 4 bases from J, the junction kept 8 bases outside the gene matches. CDR3 region: CASSPRLAGAGETQYF. Here the CDR3 DNA reads TGTGCCAGCAGTCCAAGACTAGCGGGAGCGGGAGAGACCCAGTACTTC.

V usage is TRBV27 and J usage is TRBJ2-3, with TRBD2 matching 8 bases. This CDR3 region has 14 residues. The junction had 7 bases not matched to a gene; V was cut back by 6 bases and J by 5 bases. CDR1 is MNHEY and CDR2 is SMNVEV in the germline V gene (reference sequence). The CDR3 protein is CASRDGREVDTQYF. For the CDR3, the DNA is TGTGCCAGCAGGGATGGGCGGGAGGTAGATACGCAGTATTTT.

V gene TRBV27 combines with J gene TRBJ2-7; D could derive from TRBD1 or TRBD2 (6 bases each). CDR1 and CDR2 (germline): MNHEY, SMNVEV (reference sequence). V was trimmed by 5 bases and J by 0 bases, leaving 20 bases between them. CDR3 length equals 17 residues. CDR3 sequence: CASSPVGGTATSYEQYF. The CDR3, as DNA: TGTGCCAGCAGTCCGGTGGGGGGCACAGCGACCTCCTACGAGCAGTACTTC.

The count of this clone is one. CDR3 in amino acids: CASSPGQRWGTSHNEQFF. The CDR3 nucleotides read TGTGCCAGCAGCCCGGGGCAGAGGTGGGGCACATCTCACAATGAGCAGTTCTTC. The J gene is TRBJ2-1, the V gene TRBV13, with D perhaps assigned TRBD1 or TRBD2 (5 bases each). Germline-derived CDR1 and CDR2 are PRHDT and FYEKMQ (reference sequence). V gave up 5 bases and J gave up 5 bases, with 25 bases separating them. CDR3 length equals 18 residues.

The rearrangement uses TRBV27 and TRBJ2-7, with a possible D match to TRBD1 (5 bases). V was trimmed by 2 bases and J by 2 bases, leaving 10 bases between them. This CDR3 contains 14 residues. Germline assignment: CDR1 MNHEY and CDR2 SMNVEV (reference sequence). The CDR3 DNA reads TGTGCCAGCAGTTTAGGGGCGGATACCTACGAGCAGTACTTC. It specifies CASSLGADTYEQYF.

The chain is built from TRBV7-8 and TRBJ2-1; D could derive from TRBD1 or TRBD2 (5 bases each). CDR1 SGHVS and CDR2 FQNEAQ come from the germline V gene. The length of the CDR3 is 15 residues. Trimming cost V 2 bases and J 4 bases, with 12 bases left between them. DNA for the CDR3: TGTGCCAGCAGCTTATTCGGGACCTTATACAATGAGCAGTTCTTC. Its protein product is CASSLFGTLYNEQFF.

This chain connects TRBV28 to TRBJ2-7, with D possibly TRBD2 on 5 matching bases. The CDR3 is 14 residues long. Per the germline V gene, CDR1 is MDHEN and CDR2 is SYDVKM. V lost 2 bases and J 1 base, leaving 9 bases between the germline ends. CDR3 DNA: TGTGCCAGCAGTTTAAAAACTAGTTCCTACGAGCAGTACTTC. It yields the protein CASSLKTSSYEQYF.